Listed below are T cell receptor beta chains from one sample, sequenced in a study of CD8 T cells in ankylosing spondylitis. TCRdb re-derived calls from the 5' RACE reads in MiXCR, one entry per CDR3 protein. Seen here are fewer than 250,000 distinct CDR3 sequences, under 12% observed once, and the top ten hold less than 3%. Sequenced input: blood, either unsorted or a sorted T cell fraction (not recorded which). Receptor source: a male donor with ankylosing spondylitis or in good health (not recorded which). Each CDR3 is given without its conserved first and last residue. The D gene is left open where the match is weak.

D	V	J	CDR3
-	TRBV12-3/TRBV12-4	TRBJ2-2	ASSSDTGELF
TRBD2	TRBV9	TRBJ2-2	ASSIAGSGTGELF
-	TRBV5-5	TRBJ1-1	ASSLGAPDTEAF
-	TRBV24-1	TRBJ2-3	ATRRGADDTQY
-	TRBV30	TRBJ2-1	AWTGTSNEQF
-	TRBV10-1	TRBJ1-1	ASSETGKGNTEAF
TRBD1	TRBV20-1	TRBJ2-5	SARRDREETQY
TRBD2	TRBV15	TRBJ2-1	ATSRDLAGGKNEQF
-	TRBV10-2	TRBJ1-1	ASSETYRGTEAF
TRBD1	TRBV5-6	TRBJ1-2	ASSLAYRGTGYGYT
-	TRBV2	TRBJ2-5	ASKAGARETQY
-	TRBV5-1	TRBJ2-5	ASSLETPGTQY
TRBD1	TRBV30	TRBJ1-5	ASGQRGNNQPQH
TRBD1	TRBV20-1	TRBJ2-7	SHFGGQGFYEQY
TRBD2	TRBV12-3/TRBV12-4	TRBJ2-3	ASSSSGARPAQY